This TCR beta chain was sequenced in a study of low-dose radiotherapy and immunotherapy resistance in tumors. Study details: With 1 Gy per fraction every two weeks, Cohort 2 accumulated 13 Gy across 26 weeks.

TRAV and TRBV primers primed cDNA for both TCRalpha and TCRbeta. TCR amplification involved about 21 PCR cycles with a constant-region primer and V-primer adapter. Amplification (by in vitro transcription) was performed on isolated mRNA. TCRdb reanalysed the reads using MiXCR and keeps one entry per CDR3 protein. The sample includes around 80,000 distinct CDR3 sequences, under 20% of them seen just once. Time point noted: after trial treatment. Treatment indicated: LDRT plus nivolumab, ipilimumab, low-dose cyclophosphamide and aspirin (RACIN trial). The treatment that donors received included nivolumab, ipilimumab, aspirin, low-dose cyclophosphamide and low-dose radiotherapy. Patients eligible had advanced solid tumors without tumor-infiltrating lymphocytes. The sequence derives from a male donor with prostate cancer. The sequencing used PBMCs, collected after low-dose radiotherapy plus immunotherapy.

CDR3 amino acids: CASSLDGEWKAFF. The CDR3 coding sequence is TGTGCCAGCAGCTTAGACGGCGAATGGAAAGCTTTCTTT. The J gene is TRBJ1-1, the V gene TRBV11-2; D is unresolved. V was clipped by 0 bases and J by 9 bases, with 11 bases between them. The CDR3 totals 13 residues. CDR1 and CDR2 (germline): SGHAT, FQNNGV.